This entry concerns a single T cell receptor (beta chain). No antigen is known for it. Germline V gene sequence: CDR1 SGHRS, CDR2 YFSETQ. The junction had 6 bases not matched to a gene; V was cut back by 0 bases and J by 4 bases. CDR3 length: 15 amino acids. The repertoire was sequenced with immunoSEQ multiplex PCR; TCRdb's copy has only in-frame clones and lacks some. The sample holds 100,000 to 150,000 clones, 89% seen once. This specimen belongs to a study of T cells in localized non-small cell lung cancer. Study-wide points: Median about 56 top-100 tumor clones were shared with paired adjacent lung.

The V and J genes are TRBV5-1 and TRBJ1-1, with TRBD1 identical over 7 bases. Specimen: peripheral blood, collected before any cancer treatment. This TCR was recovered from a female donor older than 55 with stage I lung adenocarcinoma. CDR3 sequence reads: CASSLDAGGITEAFF. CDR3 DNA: TGCGCCAGCAGCTTGGATGCAGGGGGAATCACTGAAGCTTTCTTT.